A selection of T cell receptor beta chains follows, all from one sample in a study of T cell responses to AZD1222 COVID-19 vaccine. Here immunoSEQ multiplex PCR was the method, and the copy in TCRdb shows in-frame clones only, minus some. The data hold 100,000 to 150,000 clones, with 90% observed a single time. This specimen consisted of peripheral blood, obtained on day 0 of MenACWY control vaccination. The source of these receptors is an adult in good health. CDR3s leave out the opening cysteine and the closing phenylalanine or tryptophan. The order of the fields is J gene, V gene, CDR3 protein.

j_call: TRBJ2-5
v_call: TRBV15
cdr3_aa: ATSIFPTGTGDQETQY

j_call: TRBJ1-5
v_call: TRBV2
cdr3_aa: ASSGLSDSNQPQH

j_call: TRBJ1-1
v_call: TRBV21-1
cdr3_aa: ASSSLRGPHGDTEAF

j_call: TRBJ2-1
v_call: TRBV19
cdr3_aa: ASTPIAGGFNEQF

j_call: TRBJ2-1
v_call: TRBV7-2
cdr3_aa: ASSYSTAYNEQF

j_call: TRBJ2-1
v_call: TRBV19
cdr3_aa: ASSTGTSGRARDEQF

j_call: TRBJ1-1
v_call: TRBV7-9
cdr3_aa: ASSTQNTEAF

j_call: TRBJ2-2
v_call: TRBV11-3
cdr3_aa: ASSLRNTGELF

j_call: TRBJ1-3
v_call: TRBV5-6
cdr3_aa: ASSLDGRYSGNTIY

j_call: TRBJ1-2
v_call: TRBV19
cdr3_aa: ASSTSGTVPRGYT

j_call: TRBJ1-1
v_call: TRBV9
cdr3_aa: ASSAARDRVLDTEAF

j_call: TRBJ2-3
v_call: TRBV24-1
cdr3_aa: ATSAFPRLGTGQY

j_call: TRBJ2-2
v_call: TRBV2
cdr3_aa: ASKGSSGNTGELF

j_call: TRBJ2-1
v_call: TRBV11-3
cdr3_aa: ASSRDSYNEQF

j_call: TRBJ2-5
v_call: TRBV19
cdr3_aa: ASSPTAIETQY